This is a list of T cell receptor beta chains from one sample in a study of T cells in Graves' hyperthyroidism and ophthalmopathy. Each CDR3 protein gets one entry after TCRdb re-called the multiplex PCR reads with MiXCR. In the table there are 550,000 to 800,000 distinct CDR3 sequences, 15% to 20% of which are singletons. Material: blood. The receptors here all came from a man between 45 and 60 years old with Graves' hyperthyroidism. Both conserved end residues are part of each CDR3. A D gene is named only where the DNA matches it firmly. Rows give clone size only sometimes, using once, few, many, or a class for an expanded clone.

V	J	D	size	DNA	CDR3
TRBV6-1	TRBJ2-3	TRBD2	once	TGTGCCAGCAGCCCCAGCGGGAGAGCCACAGATACGCAGTATTTT	CASSPSGRATDTQYF
TRBV11-2	TRBJ1-5	TRBD1	few	TGTGCCAGCAGCTTATCGACGGACAGGGGCAATCAGCCCCAGCATTTT	CASSLSTDRGNQPQHF
TRBV28	TRBJ2-3	.	.	TGTGCCAGCAGTTTGTTCTCGCTGGAGGGGGGCACAGATACGCAGTATTTT	CASSLFSLEGGTDTQYF
TRBV28	TRBJ1-1	.	many	TGTGCCAGCAGCCTCGGGACGAATTATCGCGCTTTCTTT	CASSLGTNYRAFF
TRBV30	TRBJ1-1	TRBD1	.	TGTGCCTGGAGTCCCCGACAGGGAATTTCTATGAGCGCTGAAGCTTTCTTT	CAWSPRQGISMSAEAFF
TRBV12-3/TRBV12-4	TRBJ1-1	.	many	TGTGCCAGCAGTATCCAGGGAACAACTGAAGCTTTCTTT	CASSIQGTTEAFF
TRBV5-1	TRBJ2-4	.	few	TGCGCCAGCAGCTTTGGGGGTCAAAACATTCAGTACTTC	CASSFGGQNIQYF
TRBV20-1	TRBJ2-3	.	few	TGCAGTGCTCCTCCCGGACCGCGCACAGATACGCAGTATTTT	CSAPPGPRTDTQYF
TRBV3-1	TRBJ2-7	TRBD1	many	TGTGCCAGCAGCCAAGCTGGACAGGGGTGGACCTACGAGCAGTACTTC	CASSQAGQGWTYEQYF
TRBV11-3	TRBJ2-3	.	.	TGTGCCAGCAGCCCCCAGTCGGGCACAGATACGCAGTATTTT	CASSPQSGTDTQYF
TRBV2	TRBJ2-7	.	many	TGTGCCAGCACCGAAGGACAAGAGCAGTACTTC	CASTEGQEQYF
TRBV27	TRBJ1-1	TRBD1	many	TGTGCCAGCAGTTTAAGATGGACAGGGGGCAATGGTAGGGACACTGAAGCTTTCTTT	CASSLRWTGGNGRDTEAFF
TRBV19	TRBJ2-2	.	many	TGTGCCAGTAGTATAGCGGGACACCTCACCGGGGAGCTGTTTTTT	CASSIAGHLTGELFF
TRBV20-1	TRBJ2-7	.	.	TGCAGTGCTAGAGACCTAGGACTAAACAGGGAGCAGTACTTC	CSARDLGLNREQYF
TRBV28	TRBJ1-6	TRBD1	many	TGTGCCAGCAGTTTAGGGGGACAGATAAATTCACCCCTCCACTTT	CASSLGGQINSPLHF
TRBV6-2/TRBV6-3	TRBJ2-3	TRBD1	many	TGTGCCAGCATCTCAAATCGTGCCCCGGACAGGGATTCAGATACGCAGTATTTT	CASISNRAPDRDSDTQYF
TRBV7-3	TRBJ2-1	TRBD2	.	TGTGCCAGCAGCTTAACGACTAGCGGGAGTAGTGCGTTCTTC	CASSLTTSGSSAFF
TRBV7-2	TRBJ2-7	.	few	TGTGCCAGCAGCCGCAAACAGGGGCGTGGAGGGGAGCAGTACTTC	CASSRKQGRGGEQYF
TRBV10-3	TRBJ2-1	TRBD1	many	TGTGCCATCAGTGAGATCGCGACAGGGGGCGATGAGCAGTTCTTC	CAISEIATGGDEQFF
TRBV7-2	TRBJ2-1	TRBD1	.	TGTGCCAGCAGCTTAGCGCCCGGGGACAGGGTCGGGTCCTACAATGAGCAGTTCTTC	CASSLAPGDRVGSYNEQFF
TRBV28	TRBJ2-4	.	.	TGTGCCAGCAGTTTATGGGACCCGGGAGACAAAAACATTCAGTACTTC	CASSLWDPGDKNIQYF
TRBV27	TRBJ2-1	.	many	TGTGCCAGCAGTTTCGCCCGCAATGAGCAGTTCTTC	CASSFARNEQFF
TRBV9	TRBJ1-1	TRBD1	many	TGTGCCAGCAGCGGACGACAGGGGAGGGAAGCTTTCTTT	CASSGRQGREAFF
TRBV30	TRBJ1-4	.	.	TGTGCCGGGGGTGTGGTGGAAAAACTGTTTTTT	CAGGVVEKLFF
TRBV2	TRBJ2-2	.	few	TGTGCCACCCTGGGGACTTTCCTCACCGGGGAGCTGTTTTTT	CATLGTFLTGELFF
TRBV10-1	TRBJ2-1	TRBD2	.	TGCGCCAGCAGTGAGTCGCGGACTAGCGGGAGATATGAGCAGTTCTTC	CASSESRTSGRYEQFF
TRBV29-1	TRBJ1-6	.	.	TGCAGCGTTGAAGGGCTTTCAAATTCACCCCTCCACTTT	CSVEGLSNSPLHF
TRBV28	TRBJ1-2	.	many	TGTGCCAGCAGGCCGGGCCCAGCTAACTATGGCTACACCTTC	CASRPGPANYGYTF
TRBV6-2/TRBV6-3	TRBJ2-5	TRBD2	many	TGTGCCAGCAGTTTTATAGCGGGAGATGAAGAGACCCAGTACTTC	CASSFIAGDEETQYF
TRBV5-1	TRBJ2-2	.	.	TGCGCCAGCAGCTTGGAGTCTAGATTAGCCATGAACACCGGGGAGCTGTTTTTT	CASSLESRLAMNTGELFF
TRBV19	TRBJ2-1	.	.	TGTGCCAGTAGCATGGGGCAAGAGCAGTTCTTC	CASSMGQEQFF
TRBV29-1	TRBJ2-1	.	.	TGCAGCGGTGTAGCGTGGAGCTCCTACAATGAGCAGTTCTTC	CSGVAWSSYNEQFF
TRBV9	TRBJ1-1	.	few	TGTGCCAGCAGCGGATCAACAGGAGTTGAAGCTTTCTTT	CASSGSTGVEAFF
TRBV29-1	TRBJ1-1	TRBD1	.	TGCAGCGTTGACTTTACAGGGGGGGTTAACACTGAAGCTTTCTTT	CSVDFTGGVNTEAFF
TRBV20-1	TRBJ1-2	TRBD1	many	TGCAGTGCCGTCCGGGACAGGGACTATGGCTACACCTTC	CSAVRDRDYGYTF
TRBV20-1	TRBJ2-1	TRBD1	.	TGCAGTGCTAGACCCGACGACAGGGGGGTAAATGAGCAGTTCTTC	CSARPDDRGVNEQFF
TRBV7-8	TRBJ1-6	.	many	TGTGCCAGCAGCTTAACACAGGGACACTCACCCCTCCACTTT	CASSLTQGHSPLHF
TRBV20-1	TRBJ2-7	TRBD2	few	TGCAGTGCTAAGAAAGGGGCTAGCGGGAGAGATGAGCAGTACTTC	CSAKKGASGRDEQYF
TRBV12-3/TRBV12-4	TRBJ2-7	TRBD1	many	TGTGCCAGCAGTTTGGACAGGGCAGGAACGGCTAGCGAGCAGTACTTC	CASSLDRAGTASEQYF
TRBV6-1	TRBJ2-7	TRBD1	many	TGTGCCAGCAGTACCAAGGACAGGGTCCCCTACGAGCAGTACTTC	CASSTKDRVPYEQYF
TRBV30	TRBJ2-7	TRBD2	.	TGTGCCTTCGGGACTAGCGGGACCTACGAGCAGTACTTC	CAFGTSGTYEQYF
TRBV9	TRBJ1-4	.	many	TGTGCCAGCACGCGGTCGATGTCAACTAATGAAAAACTGTTTTTT	CASTRSMSTNEKLFF
TRBV5-1	TRBJ1-2	.	many	TGCGCCAGCGGGCAGAACGATGGCTACACCTTC	CASGQNDGYTF
TRBV7-2	TRBJ2-7	.	many	TGTGCCAGCAGCCAGGTGGGCGGGAACTCCTACGAGCAGTACTTC	CASSQVGGNSYEQYF
TRBV9	TRBJ1-6	TRBD1	few	TGTGCCAGCAGCGAAGACAGGGTCATATCGAATTCACCCCTCCACTTT	CASSEDRVISNSPLHF
TRBV3-1	TRBJ2-1	TRBD1	many	TGTGCCAGCAGCCAAGACAGGGGGCACTACAATGAGCAGTTCTTC	CASSQDRGHYNEQFF
TRBV13	TRBJ1-4	.	few	TGTGCCAGCAGCTTGAGTCGGGAGACCACAGCTAATGAAAAACTGTTTTTT	CASSLSRETTANEKLFF
TRBV11-2	TRBJ1-2	.	many	TGTGCCAGCAGCCCTTACCCGTCAGGGGACTATGGCTACACCTTC	CASSPYPSGDYGYTF